The following is a TCR beta chain sequence with its context. No cognate antigen has been identified for it. Base quality data are lacking; no much larger clone is found one base away. TCRbeta CDR3 regions were amplified from genomic DNA by means of the immunoSEQ Assay, a bias-controlled multiplex PCR. The source study handled its data this way. The number of nucleated cells in each sample was estimated by amplification of reference gene primers within the assay. To quantify the absolute abundance of each unique TCRbeta CDR3 rearrangement, sequence reads were collapsed and filtered. For each sample, productive Simpson clonality was calculated as the square root of Simpson's diversity index across productive rearrangements. In TCRdb, the immuneACCESS table is reduced to in-frame sequences with V and J assigned. These tables do not hold every clone; where another copy was compared, an unresolved V gene accounts for under half, and the others remain unexplained. That table is the source of V, J and clone size, and D and trimming were worked out from the DNA. Recorded for this sample are over 85,000 clones; more than 75% of them occurred a single time. The ten largest clonotypes hold about 2.9% of the sample.

This sample was included in a study of blood T cell repertoires in COVID-19 (TCRdb year 2020). Describing the broader study: The collaborator samples originated in the United States, Italy and Spain and spanned the acute and convalescent phases of COVID-19. The material from the prospective study consisted of cDNA or gDNA derived from T cells, B-cell-depleted T cells, or PBMCs. Subjects who had been exposed to COVID-19, were actively infected with it, or had recovered from it provided the deeply sampled blood TCRbeta repertoires that made up the dataset. A freely available public database, intended as a resource for researchers studying the immune response to SARS-CoV-2, is where the repertoires were released. The samples were drawn from two sources: the first 160 participants of the ongoing ImmuneRACE study, and about 1,300 subjects contributed by 6 global collaborators. A de-identified subject ID, COVID-19 status, age in years and sex were almost always included in the sample metadata. Where HLA class I and class II types were available, the types were taken from metadata supplied by the sample provider, not from assay-based typing.

The paper as a whole reports these results and caveats: The amount of clinical and demographic metadata varied by source and participant and was provided uncurated.

Collaborating institutions collected whole blood in K2EDTA tubes following their own protocols. For TCRbeta analysis, collaborator samples were shipped as frozen whole blood, as isolated PBMCs, or as DNA extracted from either sample type. The source is a man aged 45-65 years with active or convalescent COVID-19. The source material was peripheral blood.

DNA sequence: TGTGCCAGCAGCCAAGGAGCGGCAGACAGGACAGATACGCAGTATTTT. Its protein product is CASSQGAADRTDTQYF. Rearrangement joined TRBV4-2 to TRBJ2-3; D gene: possibly TRBD1, on 6 matching bases. Measured from the cysteine to the phenylalanine, the CDR3 is 16 residues long. Only CDR3 DNA remains: 48 bases, in frame from the first base. V was cut back by 1 base and J by 3 bases, leaving a gap of 14 bases between them. The germline V gene supplies CDR1 LGHNA and CDR2 YNFKEQ.